This entry describes one TCR beta chain. The sample belongs to a study of blood T cells in healthy people across ages. Trimming left V 6 bases short and J 5 bases short, with 11 bases between. Germline V gene lookup returns CDR1 SGHNT and CDR2 YYREEE (reference sequence). The CDR3 is made up of 12 amino acids. Sample-barcoded 5' priming and a J-beta primer mix drove a second PCR of roughly 6 to 12 cycles. MiXCR, applied by TCRdb to the 5' RACE reads, yields one record per CDR3 protein. The sample lists 1.2 million to 1.5 million distinct CDR3 sequences, around 55% seen once, with 5% to 7% in the top ten.

The sequenced sample consisted of blood. This receptor was taken from a man younger than 35 in good health. V is TRBV5-4 and J is TRBJ1-2; a weak D match, TRBD1 (5 bases). The CDR3 loop reads CASIGEGYGYTF. CDR3 bases: TGTGCCAGCATTGGGGAGGGGTATGGCTACACCTTC.